Shown below are 32 T cell receptor beta chains from a single sample sequenced in a study of CD8+ T cells in alopecia areata. RNA, once extracted, was reverse transcribed into cDNA for use as the sequencing template. TCRdb's table, derived via immunoSEQ multiplex PCR, lists solely in-frame clones and lacks some. The profile shows about 160,000 clones, approximately 65% of them singletons. As for treatment: oral pan-JAK inhibitor, 5-10 mg twice daily. Here the sequenced sample was CD4+ T cells sorted from blood, taken at week 4, from a patient treated with tofacitinib. All receptors derive from a human donor with alopecia areata.

The chain employs TRBV7-6 and TRBJ1-1; D uncertain. Germline loops: CDR1 SGHVS, CDR2 FNYEAQ. Deletions cut 4 bases from V and 2 bases from J, with 14 bases between. The CDR3 is 15 residues long. CDR3 residues: CASSSQSHSNTEAFF. For the CDR3, the DNA is TGTGCCAGCAGCTCTCAATCCCACTCCAACACTGAAGCTTTCTTT.

This chain links TRBV5-1 with TRBJ2-6; no firm D call. The CDR3 is made up of 19 amino acids. Germline V CDR1 and CDR2: SGHRS, YFSETQ. V lost 0 bases and J 0 bases, leaving 16 bases between the germline ends. DNA of the CDR3: TGCGCCAGCAGCTTGGTAGGCAGTCCTATTCTCTCTGGGGCCAACGTCCTGACTTTC. It specifies CASSLVGSPILSGANVLTF.

J is TRBJ1-1 and V is TRBV9; tentatively, D is TRBD1 (5 bases). CDR1 and CDR2 (germline): SGDLS, YYNGEE. V was trimmed by 4 bases and J by 2 bases, leaving 12 bases between them. The CDR3 sequence is 14 residues long. The CDR3, as DNA: TGTGCCAGCAGCCGGATAGGGGAAAACACTGAAGCTTTCTTT. Protein sequence: CASSRIGENTEAFF.

By sample fraction, this clone is medium-sized. J is TRBJ2-3 and V is TRBV4-1; D remains unclear. This CDR3 is 12 amino acids long. CDR1 MGHRA and CDR2 YSYEKL come from the germline V gene. V was cut by 1 base and J by 7 bases, with 6 bases left in between. Here the CDR3 reads CASSQVGNTQYF. CDR3 nucleotide sequence: TGCGCCAGCAGCCAAGTAGGGAATACGCAGTATTTT.

This sequence joins TRBV7-2 and TRBJ2-5; D gene uncertain. Trimming removed 4 bases at V and 2 bases at J, with 5 bases between. Germline V CDR1 and CDR2: SGHTA, FQGNSA. This CDR3 has 12 amino acids. The CDR3 is CASSSGQETQYF. The CDR3 DNA follows: TGTGCCAGCAGCTCAGGACAAGAGACCCAGTACTTC.

The V gene is TRBV5-4, the J gene TRBJ2-7, with D perhaps TRBD1 (6 bases). V was shortened by 4 bases and J by 7 bases, with 15 bases between the two germline ends. CDR1 and CDR2 from the germline V gene are SGHNT and YYREEE (reference sequence). There are 13 residues in the CDR3. The CDR3 spells CASSRTGLEEQYF. The DNA for the CDR3 is TGTGCCAGCAGCCGCACAGGGCTGGAGGAGCAGTACTTC.

This clone was seen only once. The CDR3: CAWSASLTGTAQGTQYF. The CDR3 region has the DNA TGTGCCTGGAGCGCAAGCTTAACCGGGACAGCTCAAGGTACGCAGTATTTT. The chain employs TRBV30 and TRBJ2-3; TRBD1 matches at 7 bases. V was clipped by 3 bases and J by 8 bases; unmatched bases: 20. CDR1 and CDR2 (germline): GTSNPN, SVGIG (reference sequence). CDR3 length equals 17 residues.

This sequence joins TRBV2 and TRBJ1-2, with D unresolved. The CDR3 contains 14 residues. The germline gives CDR1 SNHLY, CDR2 FYNNEI. Trimming cost V 4 bases and J 0 bases, with 9 bases left between them. The CDR3 here is CASSGTLTNYGYTF. As DNA, the CDR3 is TGTGCCAGCAGTGGGACTCTTACTAACTATGGCTACACCTTC. The full variable domain, with the rest looked up from reference TRBV2 and TRBJ1-2, is EPEVTQTPSHQVTQMGQEVILRCVPISNHLYFYWYRQILGQKVEFLVSFYNNEISEKSEIFDDQFSVERPDGSNFTLKIRSTKLEDSAMYFCASSGTLTNYGYTFGSGTRLTVV.

This clone was seen a few times. The CDR3 bases are TGTGCCAGCAAGACAGGGGGCCTTACGAAGCAGTACTTC. The encoded protein is CASKTGGLTKQYF. The gene calls are TRBV2 and TRBJ2-7; TRBD1 matches at 10 bases. The CDR3 loop spans 13 amino acids. In germline, CDR1 is SNHLY, CDR2 FYNNEI. The J segment lost 8 bases and the V segment lost 7 bases, leaving 8 bases of the junction unmatched.

This rearrangement joins TRBV5-4 to TRBJ2-3; D is ambiguous. V lost 0 bases, J lost 10 bases, and 15 bases lay in between. CDR3 length equals 14 residues. CDR1 is SGHNT, CDR2 YYREEE, per germline (reference sequence). CDR3 in DNA: TGTGCCAGCAGCTTGGAAGGTACCATGGCGGCGCAGTATTTT. It encodes CASSLEGTMAAQYF.

The rearrangement joins TRBV6-1 to TRBJ1-5; D perhaps matches TRBD1 (5 bases). The CDR3 contains 15 residues. Germline V lookup: CDR1 MNHNS, CDR2 SASEGT. V was cut by 6 bases and J by 0 bases, with 12 bases left in between. This CDR3 reads CASSAQEDSNQPQHF. DNA for the CDR3: TGTGCCAGCAGCGCACAGGAGGATAGCAATCAGCCCCAGCATTTT.

This clone occurred a few times. The chain combines TRBV10-3 with TRBJ2-3, with TRBD2 identical over 8 bases. Germline trimming cut 4 bases from V and 2 bases from J; bases unmatched to any gene: 5. The germline V gene encodes CDR1 ENHRY and CDR2 SYGVKD. The CDR3 is 15 amino acids. Here the CDR3 reads CAISGAGGLTDTQYF. The CDR3, as DNA: TGTGCCATCAGTGGTGCGGGGGGCCTCACAGATACGCAGTATTTT.

This rearrangement joins TRBV30 to TRBJ1-1; D gene ambiguous. The CDR3 has 13 residues. V gave up 2 bases and J gave up 1 base, with 8 bases separating them. In germline, CDR1 is GTSNPN, CDR2 SVGIG (reference sequence). The CDR3 sequence is CAWSISPNTEAFF. The CDR3 DNA reads TGTGCCTGGAGTATTTCCCCGAACACTGAAGCTTTCTTT.

This clone was observed once. The rearrangement links TRBV18 to TRBJ1-2, with D hard to call. The CDR3 is 12 residues long. Deletions cut 2 bases from V and 6 bases from J, with 7 bases between. Germline CDR1 KGHSH, CDR2 LQKENI. CDR3 residues: CASSPGSDGYTF. CDR3 bases: TGTGCCAGCTCACCAGGGTCGGATGGCTACACCTTC.

V usage is TRBV30 and J usage is TRBJ2-5; either TRBD1 or TRBD2 may supply D (5 bases each). The CDR3 consists of 13 residues. Germline CDR1 is GTSNPN and CDR2 is SVGIG (reference sequence). Trimming stripped 0 bases from V and 7 bases from J, with 12 bases between. DNA for the CDR3: TGTGCCTGGAGTGTTTCAGGGAGAGGGACCCAGTACTTC. Translating it yields CAWSVSGRGTQYF.

The chain joins TRBV27 to TRBJ1-5, with a tentative D call TRBD1 (5 bases). The CDR3 length is 13 residues. The germline V and J ends were trimmed by 3 bases and 4 bases, with 7 bases remaining between them. The germline V gene encodes CDR1 MNHEY and CDR2 SMNVEV (reference sequence). The CDR3 loop reads CASSLGRNQPQHF. DNA for the CDR3: TGTGCCAGCAGTTTGGGACGAAATCAGCCCCAGCATTTT.

The V and J genes are TRBV29-1 and TRBJ1-1, with D maybe TRBD1 (6 bases). V lost 6 bases, J lost 1 base, and 12 bases lay in between. The CDR3 runs 13 residues. Germline V lookup: CDR1 SQVTM, CDR2 ANQGSEA. CDR3 loop: CSVARGGNTEAFF. The CDR3 DNA is TGCAGCGTGGCCAGGGGTGGGAACACTGAAGCTTTCTTT.

This clone was detected a few times. Additional DNA sequences in this sample encode the identical CDR3. This chain connects TRBV7-2 to TRBJ1-1; no clear D gene. The CDR3 is 12 amino acids. Per the germline V gene, CDR1 is SGHTA and CDR2 is FQGNSA. The V and J ends lost 5 bases and 11 bases respectively, with 15 bases between them. CDR3 coding DNA: TGTGCCAGCAGCCCGGGTCGGAGAGAGGCTTTCTTT. Its translation: CASSPGRREAFF.

The V gene is TRBV29-1, the J gene TRBJ2-7; D could derive from TRBD1 or TRBD2 (5 bases each). V lost 6 bases, J lost 0 bases, and 12 bases lay in between. The CDR3 runs 13 residues. Germline-derived CDR1 and CDR2 are SQVTM and ANQGSEA. CDR3 sequence reads: CSVRWGSSYEQYF. For the CDR3, the DNA is TGCAGCGTGAGGTGGGGGAGCTCCTACGAGCAGTACTTC.

This clone was seen more than once but under ten times. The chain carries TRBV7-3 and TRBJ2-3; D call uncertain. From germline, CDR1 is SGHTA and CDR2 FQGTGA. This CDR3 has 13 residues. V was pared by 3 bases and J by 1 base, with 5 bases between. CDR3 in DNA: TGTGCCAGCAGCTTCGGCCGCACAGATACGCAGTATTTT. The encoded protein is CASSFGRTDTQYF. The whole variable domain, remainder taken from reference TRBV7-3 and TRBJ2-3, is GAGVSQTPSNKVTEKGKYVELRCDPISGHTALYWYRQSLGQGPEFLIYFQGTGAADDSGLPNDRFFAVRPEGSVSTLKIQRTERGDSAVYLCASSFGRTDTQYFGPGTRLTVL.

V usage is TRBV30 and J usage is TRBJ1-4; D is possibly TRBD1 (5 bases). Germline V lookup: CDR1 GTSNPN, CDR2 SVGIG (reference sequence). The CDR3 contains 15 residues. Trimming took off 0 bases at V and 1 base at J, with 9 bases between the two ends. DNA for the CDR3: TGTGCCTGGAGTGTACGACAGATAACTAATGAAAAACTGTTTTTT. Translated, it gives CAWSVRQITNEKLFF.

V and J are TRBV30 and TRBJ1-2; 7 nucleotides agree with TRBD1. The J segment lost 4 bases and the V segment lost 5 bases, leaving 7 bases of the junction unmatched. The length of the CDR3 is 13 residues. The germline V gene has CDR1 GTSNPN and CDR2 SVGIG (reference sequence). CDR3 bases: TGTGCCTGGTCGGGACAGAGGCCCTATGGCTACACCTTC. Protein: CAWSGQRPYGYTF. Looking up the rest from reference TRBV30 and TRBJ1-2 gives the full variable domain: SQTIHQWPATLVQPVGSPLSLECTVEGTSNPNLYWYRQAAGRGLQLLFYSVGIGQISSEVPQNLSASRPQDRQFILSSKKLLLSDSGFYLCAWSGQRPYGYTFGSGTRLTVV.

This chain connects TRBV7-2 to TRBJ1-5; possibly TRBD1 for D (5 bases). The germline CDR1 and CDR2 sequences are SGHTA and FQGNSA. V lost 5 bases and J lost 3, with 14 bases in between. This CDR3 is built from 15 residues. Here the CDR3 reads CASSLWDGPNQPQHF. The CDR3 coding sequence is TGTGCCAGCAGCCTTTGGGACGGTCCCAATCAGCCCCAGCATTTT. The full variable domain, its missing parts supplied by reference TRBV7-2 and TRBJ1-5, is GAGVSQSPSNKVTEKGKDVELRCDPISGHTALYWYRQSLGQGLEFLIYFQGNSAPDKSGLPSDRFSAERTGGSVSTLTIQRTQQEDSAVYLCASSLWDGPNQPQHFGDGTRLSIL.

The J gene is TRBJ2-2, the V gene TRBV27; D gene ambiguous. Germline lookup yields CDR1 MNHEY and CDR2 SMNVEV (reference sequence). V lost 4 bases to trimming and J lost 6 bases, with 9 bases between them. The CDR3 spans 13 residues. CDR3 nucleotide sequence: TGTGCCAGCAGTTCCCGAGGCCCCGGGGAGCTGTTTTTT. As protein: CASSSRGPGELFF.

This chain links TRBV6-5 with TRBJ1-2, with D perhaps matching TRBD1 (5 bases). The germline V gene has CDR1 MNHEY and CDR2 SVGAGI. Trimming shortened V by 6 bases and J by 6 bases, and 11 bases separated the two germline ends. The CDR3 has 12 amino acids. The CDR3 loop reads CASSNGGDGYTF. CDR3 nucleotide sequence: TGTGCCAGCAGCAACGGGGGGGATGGCTACACCTTC.

J is TRBJ2-7 and V is TRBV10-3; tentative D call: TRBD2 (6 bases). V gave up 5 bases and J gave up 2 bases, with 13 bases separating them. This CDR3 contains 14 residues. Germline V gene lookup returns CDR1 ENHRY and CDR2 SYGVKD. CDR3 amino acids: CAISPRDWPYEQYF. In DNA, the CDR3 is TGTGCCATCAGTCCCCGGGACTGGCCCTACGAGCAGTACTTC.

V usage is TRBV2 and J usage is TRBJ2-1; D not certain. This CDR3 is built from 14 residues. From germline, CDR1 is SNHLY and CDR2 FYNNEI. The V and J ends lost 3 bases and 0 bases respectively, with 6 bases between them. The CDR3 coding sequence is TGTGCCAGCAGTGAGCGAGACTCCTACAATGAGCAGTTCTTC. Amino acids: CASSERDSYNEQFF.

The chain carries TRBV18 and TRBJ2-5; D is unresolved. CDR3 length: 12 residues. Germline-derived CDR1 and CDR2 are KGHSH and LQKENI. V was clipped by 5 bases and J by 0 bases, with 4 bases between them. The CDR3 sequence: CASSRYQETQYF. In DNA form, the CDR3 reads TGTGCCAGCTCAAGGTACCAAGAGACCCAGTACTTC.

In the case of this clone: Germline and junction disagree at one end, which may indicate a read error. The chain links TRBV5-1 to TRBJ2-1, with D unresolved. Germline lookup yields CDR1 SGHRS and CDR2 YFSETQ. The CDR3 runs to 11 residues. The CDR3 sequence is CASSLDKEQFF. CDR3 nucleotides: TGCGCCAGCAGCTTGGACAAAGAGCAGTTCTTC. The full variable domain, in which reference TRBV5-1 and TRBJ2-1 provide the parts outside the CDR3, is KAGVTQTPRYLIKTRGQQVTLSCSPISGHRSVSWYQQTPGQGLQFLFEYFSETQRNKGNFPGRFSGRQFSNSRSEMNVSTLELGDSALYLCASSLDKEQFFGPGTRLTVL.

The gene calls are TRBV5-1 and TRBJ2-2; D not certain. Germline CDR1 SGHRS, CDR2 YFSETQ. This CDR3 has 17 amino acids. Between the trimmed V and J ends, which lost 0 bases and 4 bases, there was a span of 16 bases. The CDR3 protein is CASSLGADFVGTGELFF. For the CDR3, the DNA is TGCGCCAGCAGCTTGGGGGCTGACTTCGTGGGCACCGGGGAGCTGTTTTTT.

This chain joins TRBV5-6 and TRBJ2-2, with D uncertain. The germline V and J ends were trimmed by 4 bases and 3 bases, with 7 bases remaining between them. This CDR3 spans 13 amino acids. The V gene's germline CDR1 is SGHDT and CDR2 YYEEEE. CDR3 sequence (DNA): TGTGCCAGCAGCGCCGTGTACACCGGGGAGCTGTTTTTT. Its translation: CASSAVYTGELFF. The complete variable domain, with remaining parts taken from reference TRBV5-6 and TRBJ2-2, reads DAGVTQSPTHLIKTRGQQVTLRCSPKSGHDTVSWYQQALGQGPQFIFQYYEEEERQRGNFPDRFSGHQFPNYSSELNVNALLLGDSALYLCASSAVYTGELFFGEGSRLTVL.

V usage is TRBV6-5 and J usage is TRBJ1-1; D uncertain. The CDR3 is made up of 14 amino acids. Germline V gene lookup returns CDR1 MNHEY and CDR2 SVGAGI. Trimming stripped 6 bases from V and 0 bases from J, with 11 bases between. This CDR3 reads CASSASLMNTEAFF. DNA of the CDR3: TGTGCCAGCAGCGCCAGCCTAATGAACACTGAAGCTTTCTTT.